This T cell receptor (beta chain) is drawn from a study of beta chain features in type 1 diabetes. Study results and limitations: PCR may have favored shorter templates equally in patients and controls. Diminished insertions and augmented deletions at VDJ junctions characterized type 1 diabetes patients.

The whole isolated RNA underwent reverse transcription, so sequencing captured expressed TCRB transcripts. Profiled with immunoSEQ multiplex PCR; TCRdb holds only in-frame clones, not every one. Among around 400,000 clones, over 12% were seen once, and the ten largest hold around 0.02%. This clone has just a few counts. Its target is not known. The germline V and J ends were trimmed by 0 bases and 7 bases, with 17 bases remaining between them. Germline CDR1 is LGHNA and CDR2 is YSLEER. The CDR3 totals 16 residues. The sequencing sample was made of naive CD4+ T cells from blood. This chain uses TRBV4-3 with TRBJ2-3; D not resolved. The sequence was obtained from a woman under 30 in good health. CDR3 bases: TGCGCCAGCAGCCAAGATGCAAGCCCGTTACTAAATACGCAGTATTTT. Translated, it gives CASSQDASPLLNTQYF.